This TCR beta chain stems from a study of OX40 agonist ivuxolimab in advanced cancers. TCRdb's table, derived via immunoSEQ multiplex PCR, lists solely in-frame clones and lacks some. The sample shows fewer than 80,000 clones, 65% to 90% of them seen only once. This CDR3 is 13 amino acids long. V lost 4 bases and J 8 bases, leaving 13 bases between the germline ends. CDR1 and CDR2 from the germline V gene are SGHNT and YYREEE (reference sequence). This sample comprised CD4+ or CD8+ T cells sorted from blood, obtained in a trial of the OX40 agonist ivuxolimab. The genes are TRBV5-4 and TRBJ1-5; D is undetermined. The receptor was isolated from an adult with an advanced solid tumor such as melanoma, head and neck, liver or kidney cancer. The CDR3 nucleotides read TGTGCCAGCAGCGCGGACCGAGATGAGCCCCAGCATTTT. Translating gives CASSADRDEPQHF.